The next 9 T cell receptor beta chains were all read from a single sample in a study of OX40 agonist ivuxolimab in advanced cancers. Clones were sequenced by immunoSEQ multiplex PCR, and TCRdb holds only the in-frame ones, with some missing. The sample consists of around 51,000 clones, over 75% of them appearing once. The starting material was CD4+ or CD8+ T cells sorted from blood, obtained in a trial of the OX40 agonist ivuxolimab. These receptors all come from an adult with an advanced solid tumor such as melanoma, head and neck, liver or kidney cancer.

This clone came up a few times. The V and J genes are TRBV6-5 and TRBJ1-4; 9 nucleotides line up with TRBD1. Trimming cost V 7 bases and J 7 bases; bases outside gene matches: 4. Germline CDR1 is MNHEY and CDR2 is SVGAGI. The CDR3 length is 13 residues. CDR3: CASTRQGGEKLFF. The CDR3 region has the DNA TGTGCCAGCACCCGACAGGGGGGTGAAAAACTGTTTTTT.

This chain joins TRBV7-9 and TRBJ1-2; 10 bases are a match to TRBD1. This CDR3 comprises 16 residues. Per the germline V gene, CDR1 is SEHNR and CDR2 is FQNEAQ (reference sequence). V was pared by 5 bases and J by 8 bases, with 14 bases of the junction left unmatched. The CDR3 DNA sequence: TGTGCCAGCAGCCCTTACGACAGGGGGCGGCTTCGAGGCTACACCTTC. It encodes CASSPYDRGRLRGYTF. Supplemented by reference TRBV7-9 and TRBJ1-2, the full variable domain reads DTGVSQNPRHKITKRGQNVTFRCDPISEHNRLYWYRQTLGQGPEFLTYFQNEAQLEKSRLLSDRFSAERPKGSFSTLEIQRTEQGDSAMYLCASSPYDRGRLRGYTFGSGTRLTVV.

The rearrangement joins TRBV6-5 to TRBJ1-2, with TRBD1 identical over 7 bases. The CDR3 is 13 residues long. J gave up 5 bases and V 4 bases, and 4 bases lay outside the gene matches. Germline V gives CDR1 MNHEY, CDR2 SVGAGI. CDR3 sequence (DNA): TGTGCCAGCAGTTTCGTGACAGGGTATGGCTACACCTTC. Translation gives CASSFVTGYGYTF.

This rearrangement joins TRBV5-1 to TRBJ1-1; 9 bases match TRBD1. V dropped 4 bases and J dropped 0; count of bases not matched to a gene: 10. The germline V gene has CDR1 SGHRS and CDR2 YFSETQ. The CDR3 runs 17 residues. The CDR3 loop reads CASSPPRQGGMNTEAFF. As DNA, the CDR3 is TGCGCCAGCAGCCCCCCGAGACAGGGGGGCATGAACACTGAAGCTTTCTTT.

The chain recombines TRBV5-1 with TRBJ1-6, with D unresolved. The CDR3 totals 15 residues. Between the trimmed V and J ends, which lost 1 base and 7 bases, there was a span of 12 bases. Germline-derived CDR1 and CDR2 are SGHRS and YFSETQ. CDR3 sequence: CASSLSPQTNSPLHF. The CDR3 region has the DNA TGCGCCAGCAGCTTGAGTCCACAGACCAATTCACCCCTCCACTTT.

The chain carries TRBV6-6 and TRBJ1-2; D perhaps matches TRBD1 (6 bases). This CDR3 is built from 13 residues. Looked up from germline, CDR1 is MNHNY and CDR2 is SVGAGI (reference sequence). Trimming took 6 bases from V and 6 from J, leaving 14 bases between them. The CDR3 spells CASSPRGTDGYTF. CDR3 in DNA: TGTGCCAGCAGCCCCAGGGGAACGGATGGCTACACCTTC.

V gene TRBV5-1 combines with J gene TRBJ2-1, with D perhaps matching TRBD2 (6 bases). This CDR3 comprises 16 residues. V was trimmed by 0 bases and J by 3 bases, leaving 13 bases between them. Germline V CDR1 and CDR2: SGHRS, YFSETQ. The CDR3 spells CASSLAAGMGYNEQFF. The CDR3 DNA reads TGCGCCAGCAGCTTGGCCGCGGGAATGGGCTACAATGAGCAGTTCTTC.

This clone was found a few times. At one end the junction does not follow the germline gene, possibly because of a read error. The V gene is TRBV27, the J gene TRBJ1-5; D is ambiguous. This CDR3 is 15 amino acids long. Germline values: CDR1 MNHEY, CDR2 SMNVEV (reference sequence). The CDR3 DNA reads TGTGCCAGCAGTTCCTTAGGAAGGCCGGATCAACCCCAGCATTTT. Translated: CASSSLGRPDQPQHF.

The chain joins TRBV19 to TRBJ2-2; weak D call: TRBD1 (6 bases). With 4 bases removed from V and 13 bases from J, the gap between germline ends came to 19 bases. The germline V gene encodes CDR1 LNHDA and CDR2 SQIVND (reference sequence). CDR3 length: 14 residues. CDR3 sequence reads: CASSTSGPGRGLFF. The CDR3 region has the DNA TGTGCCAGTAGTACCTCCGGGCCCGGCAGGGGGCTGTTTTTT.